This paragraph reports one T cell receptor (beta chain). The target antigen is unknown. The data were produced by immunoSEQ multiplex PCR, yet TCRdb's version contains in-frame clones alone and is incomplete. The repertoire holds 2 million to 2.5 million clones, with 80% to 95% as singletons. With V trimmed by 5 bases and J by 0 bases, 9 bases remained unmatched. The germline gives CDR1 KGHSH, CDR2 LQKENI. This CDR3 spans 16 amino acids. This sample is drawn from a study of shared clonotypes between healthy human individuals. Study at large: Per donor, three plates held CD4 naive cells, three held CD4 memory, two held CD8 naive and one held CD8 memory.

Splitting the CD4+ cells yielded a CD45RA+ naive subset and a CD45RA-negative memory subset. Findings of the study overall: Limitation of the genetic and exposure-history diversity represented came from the few donors.

The rearrangement links TRBV18 to TRBJ2-7; 8 bases line up with TRBD1. The sequencing input was naive CD4+ T cells from PBMCs. The subset denotes: CD45RA+ positively selected. The TCR was taken from a man aged 18 to 30 in good health. Some clones in this sample may be carry-over from other donors' samples. CDR3 nucleotides: TGTGCCAGCTCAGCCTGGGACAGGTCGAGCTCCTACGAGCAGTACTTC. This translates into CASSAWDRSSSYEQYF.